This T cell receptor (beta chain) appears in the sequencing data of a study of blood T cells in healthy people across ages. Study-wide results and limits: There was a strong correlation between TCR beta diversity and naive T cell percentage.

This clonotype was seen more than once but under ten times. Its specificity is unknown. Germline V gene lookup returns CDR1 LGHNA and CDR2 YNFKEQ. V dropped 4 bases and J dropped 0 bases, with 13 bases sitting between them. This CDR3 is built from 16 residues. Combining a sample-barcoded 5' primer with a J-beta primer mix, a second PCR ran for 7 to 11 cycles. Each cDNA was tagged by a template-switch adaptor containing 12 random nucleotides. A single record per CDR3 protein comes from TCRdb applying MiXCR to the 5' RACE reads. Among some 780,000 distinct CDR3 sequences listed, about 56% were seen once. Peripheral blood from each donor was collected in a volume of roughly 9.2 milliliters. Total RNA extracted from each sample amounted to at least 5.5 micrograms.

The genes are TRBV4-2 and TRBJ1-5, with TRBD1 as a possible D gene (5 bases). Sequenced material: blood. This receptor was obtained from a man in his forties in good health. The CDR3 is CASSPEWGYSNQPQHF. CDR3 coding DNA: TGTGCCAGCAGCCCTGAATGGGGGTATAGCAATCAGCCCCAGCATTTT.